One sample yielded the 23 T cell receptor beta chains listed below, sequenced in a study of cytomegalovirus exposure and HLA in healthy donors. PCR was performed using 60 Vbeta and 13 Jbeta primers. Profiling relied on immunoSEQ multiplex PCR, and the TCRdb table lists in-frame clones only, not all of them. The sample has tens of thousands of clones, 70% to 85% seen once. Source material: PBMCs. The receptors derive from a man between 40 and 49 years old in good health and CMV-seropositive.

As concerns this clone: Mismatch with germline at one junction end may stem from a read error. V usage is TRBV6-5 and J usage is TRBJ1-6; 8 bases map to TRBD1. Germline V CDR1 and CDR2: MNHEY, SVGAGI. The CDR3 is 15 residues long. CDR3 coding DNA: TGTGTCAGCAGCGTTCAGGGGGCCGGTAATTCACCCCTCCACTTT. Protein product: CVSSVQGAGNSPLHF.

The rearrangement uses TRBV7-8 and TRBJ1-5; D is undetermined. Germline loops: CDR1 SGHVS, CDR2 FQNEAQ. With 8 bases removed from V and 1 base from J, the gap between germline ends came to 9 bases. This CDR3 has 13 residues. The CDR3 sequence is CASGGTSNQPQHF. CDR3 coding DNA: TGTGCCAGCGGCGGCACAAGCAATCAGCCCCAGCATTTT.

This clone has more than one count but fewer than ten. This chain joins TRBV5-1 and TRBJ2-2; 8 bases align to TRBD1. Germline V gene sequence: CDR1 SGHRS, CDR2 YFSETQ. Trimming took 3 bases from V and 4 from J; bases not matched to a gene: 2. The CDR3 contains 14 residues. The CDR3 bases are TGCGCCAGCAGCTGGACAGGGAGCACCGGGGAGCTGTTTTTT. Its translation is CASSWTGSTGELFF.

The chain recombines TRBV6-5 with TRBJ2-7; tentatively, D is TRBD2 (6 bases). CDR3 length: 12 amino acids. The V end lost 4 bases, the J end lost 3 bases, and 7 bases lay between the germline ends. From germline, CDR1 is MNHEY and CDR2 SVGAGI. CDR3 nucleotide sequence: TGTGCCAGCAGTTGGGGGGTCTACGAGCAGTACTTC. Protein: CASSWGVYEQYF.

The chain joins TRBV27 to TRBJ1-2; D is possibly TRBD1 (6 bases). Germline V CDR1 and CDR2: MNHEY, SMNVEV (reference sequence). The CDR3 totals 17 residues. The V and J ends lost 5 bases and 1 base respectively, with 20 bases between them. CDR3 loop: CASSLGSRGRYNYGYTF. DNA for the CDR3: TGTGCCAGCAGTCTAGGCAGCAGGGGAAGATATAACTATGGCTACACCTTC.

The chain has TRBV4-1 and TRBJ2-2, with D perhaps TRBD2 (6 bases). Germline V gene sequence: CDR1 MGHRA, CDR2 YSYEKL. Trimming pared 0 bases from V and 3 bases from J, leaving 11 bases between. This CDR3 is 16 amino acids long. CDR3 bases: TGCGCCAGCAGCCAAGATCTCCCGGGGGACACCGGGGAGCTGTTTTTT. It codes for CASSQDLPGDTGELFF.

The chain joins TRBV27 to TRBJ2-3; perhaps TRBD1 as D (6 bases). This CDR3 has 15 amino acids. CDR1 and CDR2 from the germline V gene are MNHEY and SMNVEV (reference sequence). Trimming cost V 2 bases and J 0 bases, with 9 bases left between them. CDR3 DNA sequence: TGTGCCAGCAGTTTAGGGCAGGGGAGCACAGATACGCAGTATTTT. Amino acid sequence: CASSLGQGSTDTQYF.

The J gene is TRBJ2-5, the V gene TRBV28; D remains ambiguous. The J call is uncertain, as TRBJ2-7 better fits the DNA end. The CDR3 spans 14 residues. Germline V gives CDR1 MDHEN, CDR2 SYDVKM. Written as DNA, the CDR3 is TGTGCCAGCAGTTTAGATGGCGGCTCCTACGAGCAGTACTTC. As protein: CASSLDGGSYEQYF.

The chain couples TRBV23-1 to TRBJ1-5; 7 bases match TRBD1. TRBV23-1 is an ORF, and what it does is uncertain. The V gene end was trimmed by 6 bases and the J gene end by 1 base; junction bases not matched to a gene: 0. The CDR3 is 13 amino acids. CDR3 sequence reads: CASRGQSNQPQHF. The CDR3 region has the DNA TGCGCCAGCAGGGGACAGAGCAATCAGCCCCAGCATTTT.

The chain recombines TRBV11-2 with TRBJ2-7, with 9 positions matching TRBD1. V lost 8 bases and J lost 3; bases outside the gene matches: 11. This CDR3 spans 15 amino acids. The germline V gene encodes CDR1 SGHAT and CDR2 FQNNGV. CDR3 residues: CASQDIGTGFYEQYF. In DNA form, the CDR3 reads TGTGCCAGCCAAGATATCGGGACAGGGTTCTACGAGCAGTACTTC.

The rearrangement joins TRBV27 to TRBJ1-2; 11 bases are shared with TRBD1. V trimming: 5 bases; J trimming: 8 bases; junction bases outside the gene matches: 7. CDR1 and CDR2 (germline): MNHEY, SMNVEV (reference sequence). The length of the CDR3 is 14 residues. CDR3 DNA: TGTGCCAGCAGTGGGGGACAGGGGGTGCGGGGCTACACCTTC. Translating it yields CASSGGQGVRGYTF.

The chain carries TRBV28 and TRBJ2-7; 8 positions agree with TRBD1. Germline-derived CDR1 and CDR2 are MDHEN and SYDVKM. The junction had 14 bases not matched to a gene; V was cut back by 3 bases and J by 4 bases. The CDR3 has 17 residues. Written as DNA, the CDR3 is TGTGCCAGCAGTTTCCGCCGCTCAGGGGGCAAGGGGTACGAGCAGTACTTC. Its translation: CASSFRRSGGKGYEQYF.

The count of this clone is one. The V gene is TRBV5-4, the J gene TRBJ1-1, with 9 bases lining up with TRBD1. Germline-derived CDR1 and CDR2 are SGHNT and YYREEE (reference sequence). This CDR3 is built from 15 residues. V lost 2 bases to trimming and J lost 5 bases; unmatched junction nucleotides: 7. The CDR3 sequence: CASSFNRGRGTEAFF. The CDR3 bases are TGTGCCAGCAGCTTTAACAGGGGGCGCGGGACTGAAGCTTTCTTT.

The J gene is TRBJ1-2, the V gene TRBV19; D remains unclear. Looked up from germline, CDR1 is LNHDA and CDR2 is SQIVND (reference sequence). V was trimmed by 4 bases and J by 3 bases, leaving 12 bases between them. CDR3 length equals 14 residues. This chain's CDR3 is CASSTPGVDYGYTF. CDR3 sequence (DNA): TGTGCCAGTAGTACCCCCGGGGTGGACTATGGCTACACCTTC.

The chain couples TRBV2 to TRBJ2-7, with TRBD1 matching 8 bases. Germline V CDR1 and CDR2: SNHLY, FYNNEI. The CDR3 is 14 amino acids. Trimming at V came to 5 bases and at J to 5 bases, leaving 8 bases not matched to a gene. CDR3 amino acids: CASSPDRVLDEQYF. CDR3 DNA: TGTGCCAGCAGTCCGGACAGGGTTCTGGACGAGCAGTACTTC. Full variable domain (remainder filled in from reference TRBV2 and TRBJ2-7): EPEVTQTPSHQVTQMGQEVILRCVPISNHLYFYWYRQILGQKVEFLVSFYNNEISEKSEIFDDQFSVERPDGSNFTLKIRSTKLEDSAMYFCASSPDRVLDEQYFGPGTRLTVT.

Only one count was recorded for this clone. V is TRBV7-3 and J is TRBJ1-2; 10 positions match TRBD1. This CDR3 region has 17 residues. Germline V CDR1 and CDR2: SGHTA, FQGTGA. V gave up 4 bases and J gave up 8 bases; unmatched junction bases: 16. CDR3 in amino acids: CASSSPGRTGGKEGYTF. The CDR3 coding sequence is TGTGCCAGCAGCTCACCGGGTCGGACAGGGGGTAAAGAAGGCTACACCTTC.

This clone was counted a few times. The chain recombines TRBV5-6 with TRBJ1-2, with D perhaps TRBD1 (5 bases). The V gene's germline CDR1 is SGHDT and CDR2 YYEEEE. Trimming cost V 2 bases and J 7 bases, with 21 bases left between them. The length of the CDR3 is 16 residues. The CDR3 DNA reads TGTGCCAGCAGCTTAGTGGAGGGACCCTATGTAAGTGGCTACACCTTC. It is translated as CASSLVEGPYVSGYTF. Full variable domain (rest looked up from reference TRBV5-6 and TRBJ1-2): DAGVTQSPTHLIKTRGQQVTLRCSPKSGHDTVSWYQQALGQGPQFIFQYYEEEERQRGNFPDRFSGHQFPNYSSELNVNALLLGDSALYLCASSLVEGPYVSGYTFGSGTRLTVV.

J is TRBJ2-7 and V is TRBV10-3; TRBD1 matches 7 bases. The CDR3 extends over 13 amino acids. The trim removed 7 bases at V and 4 bases at J, leaving 7 bases unmatched. From germline, CDR1 is ENHRY and CDR2 SYGVKD. The CDR3 DNA reads TGTGCCATCACCGGGGACAGTGGATACGAGCAGTACTTC. Translating it yields CAITGDSGYEQYF.

This clone showed up just a few times. This sequence joins TRBV28 and TRBJ1-6; 8 bases fit TRBD1. This CDR3 region has 16 residues. J was trimmed by 8 bases and V by 4 bases; bases with no gene match: 10. CDR1 is MDHEN and CDR2 is SYDVKM in the germline V gene. CDR3 coding DNA: TGTGCCAGCAGTTCTCGGACAGGGCTCGGGGATTCACCCCTCCACTTT. Protein product: CASSSRTGLGDSPLHF.

The chain links TRBV6-6 to TRBJ2-5; TRBD2 matches 8 bases. Germline-derived CDR1 and CDR2 are MNHNY and SVGAGI (reference sequence). V shed 10 bases, J shed 2 bases, and the junction held 3 bases outside the gene matches. The CDR3 length is 12 residues. DNA for the CDR3: TGTGCCACCTTAGCGGGGCAAGAGACCCAGTACTTC. It specifies CATLAGQETQYF.

This chain uses TRBV6-6 with TRBJ2-7; 9 bases line up with TRBD1. The CDR3 loop spans 16 amino acids. Trimming at V came to 6 bases and at J to 1 base, leaving 10 bases not matched to a gene. The germline gives CDR1 MNHNY, CDR2 SVGAGI (reference sequence). The CDR3 nucleotides read TGTGCCAGCAGCCTACAATCGGGACAGGGATCCTACGAGCAGTACTTC. Its protein product is CASSLQSGQGSYEQYF.

The DNA of the CDR3 is TGTGCCAGCAGCTCTCCGACAGGGAGGACCTCTGGAAACACCATATATTTT. Translating it yields CASSSPTGRTSGNTIYF. The chain employs TRBV11-1 and TRBJ1-3; the match to TRBD1 covers 7 bases. In germline, CDR1 is SGHAT, CDR2 FQDESV (reference sequence). The CDR3 contains 17 residues. After removal of 4 bases from V and 0 bases from J, the junction contained 9 bases not matched to a gene. Full variable domain (outside the CDR3, taken from reference TRBV11-1 and TRBJ1-3): EAEVAQSPRYKITEKSQAVAFWCDPISGHATLYWYRQILGQGPELLVQFQDESVVDDSQLPKDRFSAERLKGVDSTLKIQPAELGDSAMYLCASSSPTGRTSGNTIYFGEGSWLTVV.

J is TRBJ1-1 and V is TRBV7-6; a weak D match, TRBD1 (5 bases). CDR3 size: 14 residues. V lost 0 bases to trimming and J lost 5 bases, with 10 bases between them. Germline CDR1 is SGHVS and CDR2 is FNYEAQ. The CDR3 nucleotides read TGTGCCAGCAGCTTAGCGCAGGAGGGGACTGAAGCTTTCTTT. Translated: CASSLAQEGTEAFF. Full variable domain (missing parts from reference TRBV7-6 and TRBJ1-1): GAGVSQSPRYKVTKRGQDVALRCDPISGHVSLYWYRQALGQGPEFLTYFNYEAQQDKSGLPNDRFSAERPEGSISTLTIQRTEQRDSAMYRCASSLAQEGTEAFFGQGTRLTVV.